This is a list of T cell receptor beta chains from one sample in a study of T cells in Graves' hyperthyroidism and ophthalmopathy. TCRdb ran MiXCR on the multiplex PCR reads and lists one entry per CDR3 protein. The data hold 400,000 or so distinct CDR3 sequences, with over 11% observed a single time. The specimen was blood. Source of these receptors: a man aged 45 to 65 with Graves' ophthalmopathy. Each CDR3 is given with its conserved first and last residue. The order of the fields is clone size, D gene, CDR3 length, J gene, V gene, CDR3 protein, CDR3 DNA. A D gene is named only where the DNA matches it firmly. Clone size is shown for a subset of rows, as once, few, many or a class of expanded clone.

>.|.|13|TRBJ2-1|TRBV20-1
CSALRDTYNEQFF
TGCAGTGCTTTGCGAGATACCTACAATGAGCAGTTCTTC
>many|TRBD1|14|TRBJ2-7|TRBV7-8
CASSEQGPAYEQYF
TGTGCCAGCAGTGAACAGGGGCCGGCCTACGAGCAGTACTTC
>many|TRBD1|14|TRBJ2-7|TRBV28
CATERPGQWYEQYF
TGTGCCACCGAACGCCCGGGACAGTGGTACGAGCAGTACTTC
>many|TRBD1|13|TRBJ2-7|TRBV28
CATTGGSSYEQYF
TGTGCCACTACAGGGGGAAGCTCCTACGAGCAGTACTTC
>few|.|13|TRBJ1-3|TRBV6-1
CASGLADGNTIYF
TGTGCCAGCGGATTGGCGGACGGAAACACCATATATTTT
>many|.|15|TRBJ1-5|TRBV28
CASSPTDRNNQPQHF
TGTGCCAGCAGTCCGACGGACAGAAACAATCAGCCCCAGCATTTT
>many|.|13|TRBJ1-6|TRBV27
CASSAGPNSPLHF
TGTGCCAGCAGTGCCGGGCCCAATTCACCCCTCCACTTT
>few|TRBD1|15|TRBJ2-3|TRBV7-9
CASSLGLTGKDTRYF
TGTGCCAGCAGCTTAGGGCTGACAGGGAAAGATACGCGGTATTTT
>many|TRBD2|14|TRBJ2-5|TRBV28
CASRISGVGETQYF
TGTGCCAGCAGAATTAGCGGGGTGGGAGAGACCCAGTACTTC
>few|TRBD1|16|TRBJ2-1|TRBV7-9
CASSSNGQGPYNEQFF
TGTGCCAGCAGCTCCAACGGACAGGGGCCCTACAATGAGCAGTTCTTC
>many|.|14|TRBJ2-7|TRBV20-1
CSIRGGRSDYEQYF
TGCAGCATAAGGGGGGGGAGGTCCGACTACGAGCAGTACTTC